The sequence of this T cell receptor (beta chain) was determined in a study of OX40 agonist ivuxolimab in advanced cancers. Study summary: Patients with prior anti-PD-1, anti-PD-L1 or anti-CTLA-4 therapy were eligible; 35% to 45% had some. The study, taken as a whole, reports: Low normalized clonal expansion also occurred in some nonresponding patients. At 0.1 to 3.0 mg/kg and by week 6, CD4+ and CD8+ T cells in the blood had expanded clonally.

Clones were sequenced by immunoSEQ multiplex PCR, and TCRdb holds only the in-frame ones, with some missing. The sample has tens of thousands of clones; 75% to 90% are singletons. The trim removed 8 bases at V and 0 bases at J, leaving 5 bases unmatched. The V gene's germline CDR1 is SQVTM and CDR2 ANQGSEA. The CDR3 covers 13 residues. About this clone: Its antigen is undetermined.

The chain carries TRBV29-1 and TRBJ1-2, with 8 bases lining up with TRBD1. The receptor was derived from an adult with an advanced solid tumor such as melanoma, head and neck, liver or kidney cancer. The input for sequencing was CD4+ or CD8+ T cells sorted from blood, taken in a trial of the OX40 agonist ivuxolimab. CDR3 region: CSIGQGTNYGYTF. The CDR3, as DNA: TGCAGCATAGGACAGGGAACTAACTATGGCTACACCTTC.